This T cell receptor beta chain comes out of a study of response to subunit inactivated influenza vaccine. Study-level results: Authors suggested that a seasonal influenza vaccination recruits few new T cells each time.

This clonotype appeared many times. What it binds is unknown. V gave up 2 bases and J gave up 7 bases, with 9 bases separating them. This CDR3 contains 13 residues. CDR1 and CDR2 (germline): MRHNA, SNTAGT. TCRdb used MiXCR to reprocess the RT-PCR reads, holding one entry per CDR3 protein. This repertoire shows 290,000 or so distinct CDR3 sequences, approximately 20% found once; its top ten account for 10% to 13%. The clonotype comes from a man aged 50-75 years who received an inactivated influenza vaccine. The sample was PBMCs from blood, taken less than 22 months after vaccination. This rearrangement joins TRBV6-4 to TRBJ2-1; no reliable D call. CDR3 DNA sequence: TGTGCCAGCAGTGACGAGGAGTGGAATGAGCAGTTCTTC. It encodes CASSDEEWNEQFF.